These T cell receptor beta chains were read from a single sample in a study of shared clonotypes between healthy human individuals. The data were produced by immunoSEQ multiplex PCR, yet TCRdb's version contains in-frame clones alone and is incomplete. This table holds some 1 million clones, roughly 70% found once. Sequencing was performed on memory CD4+ T cells sorted from blood. These receptors came from a man younger than 30 in good health. CDR3s include the opening cysteine and the closing phenylalanine or tryptophan. The D gene is left open where the match is weak. A row's size may be missing; if present it is once, few, many or a size class.

V gene: TRBV30
D gene: -
clone size: -
J gene: TRBJ1-4
CDR3 protein: CAWSENPNEKLFF
CDR3 DNA: TGTGCCTGGAGTGAAAACCCTAATGAAAAACTGTTTTTT

V gene: TRBV18
D gene: -
clone size: once
J gene: TRBJ1-6
CDR3 protein: CASSPSDNSPLHF
CDR3 DNA: TGTGCCAGCTCACCTTCGGATAATTCACCCCTCCACTTT

V gene: TRBV28
D gene: -
clone size: -
J gene: TRBJ2-1
CDR3 protein: CASSLGVGGSYNEQFF
CDR3 DNA: TGTGCCAGCAGTTTAGGGGTTGGCGGCTCCTACAATGAGCAGTTCTTC

V gene: TRBV28
D gene: TRBD1
clone size: few
J gene: TRBJ1-3
CDR3 protein: CASSTGVLGNTIYF
CDR3 DNA: TGTGCCAGCTCGACAGGGGTCTTAGGAAACACCATATATTTT

V gene: TRBV30
D gene: TRBD2
clone size: -
J gene: TRBJ2-7
CDR3 protein: CAWSGTSGPYEQYF
CDR3 DNA: TGTGCCTGGTCCGGGACTAGCGGGCCTTACGAGCAGTACTTC

V gene: TRBV18
D gene: TRBD2
clone size: -
J gene: TRBJ2-7
CDR3 protein: CASSLREGTYEQYF
CDR3 DNA: TGTGCCAGCTCGCTGAGGGAGGGTACCTACGAGCAGTACTTC

V gene: TRBV2
D gene: -
clone size: -
J gene: TRBJ2-5
CDR3 protein: CASRRLQGIQYF
CDR3 DNA: TGTGCCAGCAGAAGATTACAGGGAATCCAGTACTTC

V gene: TRBV7-2
D gene: -
clone size: -
J gene: TRBJ2-7
CDR3 protein: CASSTTGRGSYEQYF
CDR3 DNA: TGTGCCAGCAGCACGACTGGGCGGGGATCCTACGAGCAGTACTTC

V gene: TRBV4-2
D gene: TRBD1
clone size: once
J gene: TRBJ2-5
CDR3 protein: CASSQNGQAVQETQYF
CDR3 DNA: TGTGCCAGCAGCCAAAACGGACAGGCAGTCCAAGAGACCCAGTACTTC

V gene: TRBV6-5
D gene: TRBD1
clone size: -
J gene: TRBJ1-2
CDR3 protein: CASSYSGTGGYGYTF
CDR3 DNA: TGTGCCAGCAGTTACTCTGGGACAGGGGGGTATGGCTACACCTTC

V gene: TRBV4-3
D gene: -
clone size: -
J gene: TRBJ2-1
CDR3 protein: CASSPLEVNNEQFF
CDR3 DNA: TGCGCCAGCAGCCCGCTCGAGGTTAACAATGAGCAGTTCTTC

V gene: TRBV19
D gene: -
clone size: once
J gene: TRBJ2-3
CDR3 protein: CASSIEGKGRGPDTQYF
CDR3 DNA: TGTGCCAGTAGTATAGAGGGAAAGGGCCGGGGTCCAGATACGCAGTATTTT

V gene: TRBV14
D gene: -
clone size: -
J gene: TRBJ2-5
CDR3 protein: CASSQDLRQEETQYF
CDR3 DNA: TGTGCCAGCAGCCAGGATCTTCGACAAGAAGAGACCCAGTACTTC

V gene: TRBV7-7
D gene: TRBD2
clone size: few
J gene: TRBJ2-3
CDR3 protein: CASSPGLASADTQYF
CDR3 DNA: TGTGCTAGCAGCCCGGGACTAGCTAGTGCAGATACGCAGTATTTT

V gene: TRBV9
D gene: -
clone size: -
J gene: TRBJ2-7
CDR3 protein: CASSVTLKQLYEQYF
CDR3 DNA: TGTGCCAGCAGCGTAACGCTTAAACAACTCTACGAGCAGTACTTC

V gene: TRBV5-6
D gene: -
clone size: many
J gene: TRBJ2-5
CDR3 protein: CASSFGGTASYLRETQYF
CDR3 DNA: TGTGCCAGCAGCTTCGGGGGCACAGCTAGCTACCTACGAGAGACCCAGTACTTC

V gene: TRBV30
D gene: -
clone size: -
J gene: TRBJ2-2
CDR3 protein: CAWSLGLNTGELFF
CDR3 DNA: TGTGCCTGGAGTCTAGGGCTAAACACCGGGGAGCTGTTTTTT